The next 24 T cell receptor beta chains were all read from a single sample in a study of vaccination and CD4 T cells after COVID-19. The treatment here: roughly 11-day PBMC culture with coronavirus spike peptide pools or control peptides (ViraFEST assay). Sequence data for DNA of cultured CD4+ T cells were generated by the Oncomine TCR Beta short-read assay. A single record per CDR3 protein comes from TCRdb applying MiXCR to the PCR reads. The sample has about 19,000 distinct CDR3 sequences, roughly 50% seen once. For these TCRs, the target antigens are not known. The material sequenced was CD4+ T cells from blood, cultured in vitro, taken after SARS-CoV-2 vaccination. The receptors were gathered from a human donor who had recovered from COVID-19.

The chain has TRBV29-1 and TRBJ1-4; D perhaps matches TRBD1 (6 bases). CDR1 and CDR2 from the germline V gene are SQVTM and ANQGSEA. Trimming stripped 6 bases from V and 6 bases from J, with 20 bases between. The CDR3 runs 15 residues. CDR3 region: CSVLDTGQPDEKLFF. CDR3 coding DNA: TGCAGCGTCTTAGATACCGGACAGCCCGATGAAAAACTGTTTTTT.

The rearrangement links TRBV20-1 to TRBJ1-2; D is possibly TRBD1 (6 bases). V gave up 6 bases and J gave up 6 bases, with 20 bases separating them. Germline CDR1 and CDR2: DFQATT and SNEGSKA (reference sequence). The CDR3 covers 14 residues. The chain's CDR3 is CSAKTEGGAHGYTF. In DNA, the CDR3 is TGCAGTGCCAAAACCGAGGGGGGGGCCCATGGCTACACCTTC.

J is TRBJ1-2 and V is TRBV19, with D perhaps matching TRBD1 (6 bases). The V end was cut by 5 bases, the J end by 4 bases, with 11 bases between. Germline CDR1 LNHDA, CDR2 SQIVND (reference sequence). This CDR3 is built from 13 residues. The CDR3 is CASSHDRFYGYTF. CDR3 DNA sequence: TGTGCCAGTAGTCACGACAGGTTCTATGGCTACACCTTC.

V gene TRBV7-9 combines with J gene TRBJ2-7, with 9 bases identical to TRBD1. The CDR3 is made up of 13 amino acids. Germline loops: CDR1 SEHNR, CDR2 FQNEAQ (reference sequence). V shed 11 bases and J 5 bases; nucleotides not matched to a gene: 10. The CDR3: CAGQTGGIHEQYF. The CDR3 DNA sequence: TGTGCCGGACAGACAGGGGGTATTCACGAGCAGTACTTC. Looking up the rest from reference TRBV7-9 and TRBJ2-7 gives the full variable domain: DTGVSQNPRHKITKRGQNVTFRCDPISEHNRLYWYRQTLGQGPEFLTYFQNEAQLEKSRLLSDRFSAERPKGSFSTLEIQRTEQGDSAMYLCAGQTGGIHEQYFGPGTRLTVT.

The chain employs TRBV9 and TRBJ2-5; D may be TRBD1 or TRBD2 (5 bases each). CDR1 and CDR2 (germline): SGDLS, YYNGEE. The CDR3 is 15 amino acids. Trimming took off 4 bases at V and 5 bases at J, with 18 bases between the two ends. CDR3 bases: TGTGCCAGCAGCTTTCGACCGGGACCAGGGGAGACCCAGTACTTC. Protein: CASSFRPGPGETQYF.

This clonotype has a handful of counts. This chain links TRBV6-5 with TRBJ1-5, with D possibly TRBD1 on 6 matching bases. The CDR3 sequence is 17 residues long. Germline V gene lookup returns CDR1 MNHEY and CDR2 SVGAGI. The V and J ends lost 3 bases and 7 bases respectively, with 22 bases between them. The CDR3 spells CASSYIPNYRVGQPQHF. The CDR3 nucleotides read TGTGCCAGCAGTTATATCCCGAATTACAGGGTCGGGCAGCCCCAGCATTTT.

The V and J genes are TRBV20-1 and TRBJ2-3; tentative D call: TRBD2 (5 bases). The germline gives CDR1 DFQATT, CDR2 SNEGSKA (reference sequence). The CDR3 totals 16 residues. The ends were cut back, 4 bases at V and 5 bases at J, with 22 bases in the middle. CDR3 coding DNA: TGCAGTGCTATCCGACGGCTGGCGGGCACACAAGATACGCAGTATTTT. Its protein is CSAIRRLAGTQDTQYF.

This clonotype appeared a few times. The V and J genes are TRBV27 and TRBJ1-1; D is unclear. V was clipped by 8 bases and J by 1 base, with 5 bases between them. The CDR3 runs 11 residues. The V gene's germline CDR1 is MNHEY and CDR2 SMNVEV (reference sequence). In DNA, the CDR3 is TGTGCCAGCGGGCGGAACACTGAAGCTTTCTTT. Translating it yields CASGRNTEAFF.

The V and J genes are TRBV21-1 and TRBJ2-7; the table's TRBD1 call for D was not verified on the DNA. TRBV21-1 has pseudogene status. The CDR3 consists of 14 residues. In DNA, the CDR3 is TGTGCCAGCAGCGAGGGACGACATTCCTACGAGCAGTACTTC. This sequence encodes CASSEGRHSYEQYF.

V is TRBV7-2 and J is TRBJ1-4, with 11 bases that match TRBD1. The CDR3 totals 17 residues. J lost 0 bases, V lost 5 bases, and 5 bases had no gene match. Germline CDR1 reads SGHTA; CDR2 reads FQGNSA. This chain's CDR3 is CASSLRGQGATNEKLFF. CDR3 bases: TGTGCCAGCAGCCTACGGGGACAGGGGGCAACTAATGAAAAACTGTTTTTT. Full variable domain (remainder filled in from reference TRBV7-2 and TRBJ1-4): GAGVSQSPSNKVTEKGKDVELRCDPISGHTALYWYRQSLGQGLEFLIYFQGNSAPDKSGLPSDRFSAERTGGSVSTLTIQRTQQEDSAVYLCASSLRGQGATNEKLFFGSGTQLSVL.

This sequence joins TRBV6-2 or TRBV6-3 and TRBJ1-5; TRBD1 aligns across 9 bases. The ends lost 6 bases at V and 2 bases at J; junction bases unmatched: 5. The CDR3 runs to 15 residues. CDR1 and CDR2 from the germline V gene are MNHEY and SVGEGT. CDR3 protein: CASSKGQGRNQPQHF. The CDR3, as DNA: TGTGCCAGCAGCAAGGGACAGGGACGCAATCAGCCCCAGCATTTT.

This chain connects TRBV12-3 or TRBV12-4 to TRBJ2-5; 14 nucleotides agree with TRBD2. V shed 5 bases, J shed 5 bases, and the junction held 7 bases outside the gene matches. There are 16 residues in the CDR3. CDR3 bases: TGTGCCAGCAGTACCGGGACTAGCGGGAGAAGGGAGACCCAGTACTTC. This encodes CASSTGTSGRRETQYF.

This clonotype has just a few counts. The CDR3 reads CSARVTGNTEAFF. CDR3 nucleotides: TGCAGTGCTAGAGTTACAGGGAACACTGAAGCTTTCTTT. The J gene is TRBJ1-1, the V gene TRBV20-1, with D tentatively TRBD1 (5 bases). The germline V and J ends were trimmed by 1 base and 1 base, with 7 bases remaining between them. This CDR3 region has 13 residues. CDR1 is DFQATT and CDR2 is SNEGSKA in the germline V gene (reference sequence).

The CDR3 loop is CASSFSDTQYF. CDR3 in DNA: TGTGCCAGCAGCTTCTCAGATACGCAGTATTTT. The rearrangement links TRBV7-2 to TRBJ2-3; D call uncertain. The CDR3 covers 11 residues. Trimming left V 3 bases short and J 4 bases short, with 2 bases between. Germline V gives CDR1 SGHTA, CDR2 FQGNSA.

Of note for this clonotype: At one end the junction does not follow the germline gene, possibly because of a read error. The chain has TRBV15 and TRBJ1-4; D is perhaps TRBD1 (5 bases). CDR3 length: 13 residues. CDR1 and CDR2 from the germline V gene are LNHNV and YYDKDF (reference sequence). As DNA, the CDR3 is TGTGCCACCAGGAGAGGGACGGATGAAAAACTGTTTTTT. Protein sequence: CATRRGTDEKLFF.

The V gene is TRBV7-6, the J gene TRBJ2-7; D may be TRBD1 (5 bases). V was clipped by 5 bases and J by 6 bases, with 17 bases between them. Germline assignment: CDR1 SGHVS and CDR2 FNYEAQ. The CDR3 is made up of 14 amino acids. The CDR3 protein is CASSRQEGVSEQYF. Here the CDR3 DNA reads TGTGCCAGCAGCCGGCAGGAAGGGGTGAGCGAGCAGTACTTC.

The chain is built from TRBV5-6 and TRBJ2-7, with D tentatively TRBD1 or TRBD2 (5 bases each). This CDR3 has 12 residues. Germline assignment: CDR1 SGHDT and CDR2 YYEEEE. The V gene lost 4 bases and the J gene lost 4 bases, with 9 bases spanning the gap. The CDR3 DNA sequence: TGTGCCAGCAGCACCGAGGGGTACGAGCAGTACTTC. Its protein is CASSTEGYEQYF.

The chain links TRBV19 to TRBJ2-4; D might be TRBD1 or TRBD2, each matching 5 bases. Per the germline V gene, CDR1 is LNHDA and CDR2 is SQIVND (reference sequence). The V and J ends lost 5 bases and 0 bases respectively, with 17 bases between them. The CDR3 has 17 residues. CDR3 nucleotide sequence: TGTGCCAGTAGTCCTCCCTGGGACGGCCTAGCCAAAAACATTCAGTACTTC. Protein: CASSPPWDGLAKNIQYF.

The chain links TRBV11-3 to TRBJ2-2; D uncertain. The CDR3 totals 15 residues. Looked up from germline, CDR1 is SGHNT and CDR2 is YENEEA. V shed 3 bases and J shed 1 base, with 9 bases lying between them. CDR3 amino acids: CASSFRTVNTGELFF. CDR3 DNA: TGTGCCAGCAGCTTTCGAACAGTGAACACCGGGGAGCTGTTTTTT. The full variable domain, its missing parts supplied by reference TRBV11-3 and TRBJ2-2, is EAGVVQSPRYKIIEKKQPVAFWCNPISGHNTLYWYLQNLGQGPELLIRYENEEAVDDSQLPKDRFSAERLKGVDSTLKIQPAELGDSAVYLCASSFRTVNTGELFFGEGSRLTVL.

In DNA form, the CDR3 reads TGTGCCAGCAGACGCTACAGGGTCAGCTCCTACAATGAGCAGTTCTTC. The encoded protein is CASRRYRVSSYNEQFF. V gene TRBV6-2 or TRBV6-3 combines with J gene TRBJ2-1, with D maybe TRBD1 (6 bases). Trimming left V 6 bases short and J 0 bases short, with 15 bases between. This CDR3 has 16 residues. CDR1 is MNHEY and CDR2 is SVGEGT in the germline V gene.

J is TRBJ1-5 and V is TRBV6-1; no definite D call. The CDR3 covers 11 residues. Germline CDR1 reads MNHNS; CDR2 reads SASEGT. With 1 base removed from V and 7 bases from J, the gap between germline ends came to 2 bases. The CDR3: CASSEGQPQHF. Here the CDR3 DNA reads TGTGCCAGCAGTGAAGGCCAGCCCCAGCATTTT.

This clonotype appeared a few times. J is TRBJ1-1 and V is TRBV10-3; D call uncertain. The CDR3 covers 13 residues. Trimming left V 4 bases short and J 1 base short, with 7 bases between. Per germline, CDR1 ENHRY and CDR2 SYGVKD. The CDR3 here is CAISGGGNTEAFF. The CDR3, as DNA: TGTGCCATCAGTGGGGGTGGGAACACTGAAGCTTTCTTT.

The chain uses TRBV7-2 and TRBJ2-3; 7 nucleotides match TRBD1. The V gene's germline CDR1 is SGHTA and CDR2 FQGNSA. The CDR3 has 13 amino acids. Trimming removed 5 bases from V and 5 bases from J; junction bases left unmatched: 4. The CDR3 DNA follows: TGTGCCAGCAGCGTACGGACAGGAGATACGCAGTATTTT. Its translation: CASSVRTGDTQYF.

The chain combines TRBV7-3 with TRBJ1-5, with 7 bases that match TRBD1. With V trimmed by 5 bases and J by 5 bases, 12 bases remained unmatched. There are 16 residues in the CDR3. Germline V lookup: CDR1 SGHTA, CDR2 FQGTGA. The CDR3 DNA sequence: TGTGCCAGCAGCCAAACTAAAGGGACAGAGGATCAGCCCCAGCATTTT. Translation gives CASSQTKGTEDQPQHF.